Included here is one T cell receptor beta chain sequence, with context. This clonotype was recorded a few times. What this receptor recognizes is not known. No clone much larger than this one lies a single base away; base qualities are absent. Systemically healthy Caucasian individuals from Russia, approximately 39 in total and aged roughly 6 to 100 years, were included as donors. Approximately 11 milliliters of peripheral blood were drawn from each donor into EDTA-treated Vacutainer tubes. Ficoll-Paque density-gradient centrifugation was used to isolate PBMCs, with at least 6.5 million per sample. Total RNA, at least 5.5 micrograms per sample, was extracted from PBMCs with Trizol reagent. For every donor, flow cytometry on a PBMC aliquot measured the percentage of naive CD45RAhigh/CD27high T cells. This specimen belongs to a study of blood T cells in healthy people across ages (dated by TCRdb to about 2015). A note on the overall study: In model experiments, template switching captured roughly one uniquely barcoded TCR beta cDNA molecule for every two T cells. To avoid experimental bias, donors of different ages were distributed randomly across sequencing lanes. Four age groups were formed from the donors: young (average approximately 15 years), middle-aged (around 37), aged (more than 55) and long-lived (around 82). Age-related changes in TCR beta repertoire diversity were measured in the study by deep sequencing normalized with unique cDNA molecular identifiers. Using the same blood draw, the study looked at two additional independent replicas of 1 million unique cDNA reads for two donors, one aged 18 to 30 and the other aged 80 or older. Broader findings and caveats from the paper: Observed TCR beta diversity per million T cells fell roughly linearly with age, and a significant reduction was already apparent by age around 40. The CMV infection status of donors was not known, potentially confounding age-related changes in expanded clonotypes. Estimates of total diversity based on one million sequenced T cells were considered lower bounds and underestimates. Compared with the aged group, the long-lived group had more naive CD4+ T cells, fewer expanded clones and increased TCR diversity, suggesting age selection. The percentage of naive T cells measured by flow cytometry correlated strongly with observed TCR beta diversity. Since profiling was done on bulk unsorted PBMCs, naive and antigen-experienced compartments could not be conclusively compared.

To prepare the library, 5' RACE was applied. The run used an Illumina HiSeq 2500. A second PCR of roughly 6 to 12 cycles was run with a J-beta primer mix and a sample-barcoded 5' primer. A unique molecular identifier was introduced onto each TCR beta cDNA molecule by a template-switch 5' adaptor carrying 12 random nucleotides. At least 2.5 million CDR3-containing paired-end reads were obtained from each sample. The Mint cDNA synthesis kit, primed by a TRBC-specific oligonucleotide, was used to synthesize first-strand cDNA from all RNA. Following uracil-DNA glycosylase treatment, a first 18-cycle PCR with universal primers M1SS and BC2_uni_R was performed on all cDNA. The original methods were these. For normalization, 1 million high-quality reads, each with a distinct molecular identifier, were randomly selected from each sample. Instead of being binned into consensus sequences, reads that shared molecular identifiers were thrown out. CDR3 identification, clonotype clustering and error correction used MiTCR with a Q25 quality threshold and the strictest error-elimination algorithm. Lower-bound total TCR beta diversity was estimated with a nonparametric unseen species model using Euler transformation. TCRdb took the public reads, trimmed them with fastp at Q25, ran MiXCR for clone calling and kept in-frame beta chains. Rows with a matching CDR3 protein are joined into one entry that keeps the most common DNA and genes. What appears here as the V and J calls and clone size reflects TCRdb's work, not the paper's. The sample table contains 850,000 or so distinct CDR3 sequences; only one count was recorded for 25% to 35% of them. The ten biggest clones cover about 18% of the sample.

As encoded in the germline V gene, CDR1 is SGHRS while CDR2 is YFSETQ. The CDR3 spans 14 residues, from the cysteine through the phenylalanine. Only CDR3 DNA is held: 42 bases, read in frame from base 1. A distance of 14 bases separates the germline ends of V and J, which lose 4 bases and 4 bases respectively. The chain is made from TRBV5-1 and TRBJ2-5; no D gene is confidently identified. Sequenced material: blood. The TCR originated in a woman at least 80 years old in good health. CDR3 reads: CASSTDGFVETQYF. The DNA sequence is given as TGCGCCAGCAGCACGGACGGTTTCGTAGAGACCCAGTACTTC.